The rows below give T cell receptor beta chains drawn from one sample of a study of T cell repertoires in ileal Crohn's disease. Clones were read by immunoSEQ multiplex PCR, and TCRdb kept only the in-frame ones, dropping some. The sample includes more than 15,000 clones, less than 65% of them seen just once. The material sequenced was ileal tissue. The source is an adult with Crohn's disease. The CDR3 runs from the conserved cysteine through the conserved F or W. The order of the fields is clone size, J gene, V gene, D gene, CDR3 protein, CDR3 DNA. D genes are given only for firm matches. Only part of the rows carry a size: once, few, many, or a class if the clone is expanded.

clone size: few; J gene: TRBJ2-7; V gene: TRBV9; D gene: TRBD1; CDR3 protein: CASSVGPGQHYEQYF; CDR3 DNA: TGTGCCAGCAGCGTAGGGCCGGGACAGCACTACGAGCAGTACTTC
clone size: few; J gene: TRBJ1-2; V gene: TRBV6-5; D gene: .; CDR3 protein: CASSTNRAGYTF; CDR3 DNA: TGTGCCAGCAGTACCAACAGGGCTGGCTACACCTTC
clone size: once; J gene: TRBJ1-2; V gene: TRBV11-2; D gene: .; CDR3 protein: CASSHSQAGYGYTF; CDR3 DNA: TGTGCCAGCAGCCATTCCCAGGCGGGCTATGGCTACACCTTC
clone size: .; J gene: TRBJ1-2; V gene: TRBV6-1; D gene: .; CDR3 protein: CASSLQVNYGYTF; CDR3 DNA: TGTGCCAGCAGTCTCCAGGTTAACTATGGCTACACCTTC
clone size: .; J gene: TRBJ2-1; V gene: TRBV5-1; D gene: .; CDR3 protein: CASSPYGRQRYEQFF; CDR3 DNA: TGCGCCAGCAGCCCTTACGGTCGACAGAGGTATGAGCAGTTCTTC
clone size: few; J gene: TRBJ1-4; V gene: TRBV5-5; D gene: .; CDR3 protein: CASSLRRDEKLFF; CDR3 DNA: TGTGCCAGCAGCTTGCGTCGGGATGAAAAACTGTTTTTT
clone size: few; J gene: TRBJ2-1; V gene: TRBV7-9; D gene: TRBD1; CDR3 protein: CASSHDRANNNEQFF; CDR3 DNA: TGTGCCAGCAGCCATGACAGGGCTAACAACAATGAGCAGTTCTTC
clone size: .; J gene: TRBJ2-1; V gene: TRBV2; D gene: .; CDR3 protein: CASGGPQSSYNEQFF; CDR3 DNA: TGTGCCAGCGGAGGACCCCAGAGCTCCTACAATGAGCAGTTCTTC
clone size: once; J gene: TRBJ2-2; V gene: TRBV5-1; D gene: .; CDR3 protein: CASSFSGNSGTGELFF; CDR3 DNA: TGCGCCAGCAGCTTCTCCGGGAACTCGGGCACCGGGGAGCTGTTTTTT
clone size: .; J gene: TRBJ1-5; V gene: TRBV7-2; D gene: .; CDR3 protein: CASSLAYNQPQHF; CDR3 DNA: TGTGCCAGCAGCTTAGCGTACAATCAGCCCCAGCATTTT
clone size: .; J gene: TRBJ2-7; V gene: TRBV28; D gene: TRBD1; CDR3 protein: CASSYTGTGLYEQYF; CDR3 DNA: TGTGCCAGCAGCTACACCGGGACAGGACTATACGAGCAGTACTTC
clone size: few; J gene: TRBJ2-7; V gene: TRBV27; D gene: .; CDR3 protein: CASSLAGVSSYEQYF; CDR3 DNA: TGTGCCAGCAGTTTAGCCGGGGTCAGCTCCTACGAGCAGTACTTC
clone size: .; J gene: TRBJ2-3; V gene: TRBV28; D gene: .; CDR3 protein: CASSLYGSRADTQYF; CDR3 DNA: TGTGCCAGCAGTTTATACGGGAGTCGTGCTGATACGCAGTATTTT
clone size: few; J gene: TRBJ2-7; V gene: TRBV5-6; D gene: .; CDR3 protein: CASSSGGGSYEQYF; CDR3 DNA: TGTGCCAGCAGCTCGGGTGGAGGCAGCTACGAGCAGTACTTC
clone size: medium-sized; J gene: TRBJ2-1; V gene: TRBV18; D gene: TRBD1; CDR3 protein: CASSPQGVQGNEQFF; CDR3 DNA: TGTGCCAGCTCACCCCAGGGGGTTCAGGGCAATGAGCAGTTCTTC